One sample yielded the 23 T cell receptor beta chains listed below, sequenced in a study of T cell repertoires in cytomegalovirus infection. TCRdb redid the calling of the reads with MiXCR, one entry per CDR3 protein. The sample lists under 200,000 distinct CDR3 sequences, roughly 9.8% occurring once. The sample comprised PBMCs. The receptor set was obtained from a human donor in good health (CMV status not recorded). Some clones in this sample may be carry-over from other donors' samples.

This clonotype has a handful of counts. This chain links TRBV9 with TRBJ2-3, with D possibly TRBD1 on 6 matching bases. There are 15 residues in the CDR3. Germline CDR1 SGDLS, CDR2 YYNGEE. V lost 1 base and J lost 2, with 11 bases in between. CDR3 in amino acids: CASSVPGVDTDTQYF. The CDR3 DNA reads TGTGCCAGCAGCGTACCAGGGGTGGACACAGATACGCAGTATTTT.

The chain combines TRBV20-1 with TRBJ1-1; TRBD1 matches 10 bases. The CDR3 loop spans 18 amino acids. Germline V gives CDR1 DFQATT, CDR2 SNEGSKA (reference sequence). With 6 bases clipped from V and 2 bases from J, the junction kept 18 bases outside the gene matches. The CDR3 reads CSAPVIEAGTGDNTEAFF. DNA for the CDR3: TGCAGTGCCCCTGTGATTGAGGCAGGGACAGGGGATAACACTGAAGCTTTCTTT.

The chain carries TRBV6-2 or TRBV6-3 and TRBJ2-1; 9 bases are shared with TRBD2. From germline, CDR1 is MNHEY and CDR2 SVGEGT. The CDR3 runs 13 residues. V trimming: 5 bases; J trimming: 15 bases; junction bases outside the gene matches: 11. The CDR3 coding sequence is TGTGCCAGCAGTAAGCGGGAGGTTACGGGAGGGTTCTTC. Translated: CASSKREVTGGFF.

This clonotype was detected ten times or more. The chain combines TRBV7-9 with TRBJ1-6; D unresolved. Trimming took 5 bases from V and 8 from J, leaving 13 bases between them. Germline CDR1 is SEHNR and CDR2 is FQNEAQ (reference sequence). The CDR3 length is 14 residues. In DNA, the CDR3 is TGTGCCAGCAGCGTACGGGGAGGTGATTCACCCCTCCACTTT. Translating gives CASSVRGGDSPLHF.

This clonotype was seen ten or more times. The genes are TRBV12-3 or TRBV12-4 and TRBJ1-1; the match to TRBD1 covers 8 bases. Unmatched junction bases numbered 11, after V lost 7 bases and J lost 4 bases. The CDR3 is 15 residues long. CDR3 nucleotides: TGTGCCAGCACCCCGGGAAAGACAGGGGCCACTGAAGCTTTCTTT. This encodes CASTPGKTGATEAFF.

This clonotype was recorded many times. V is TRBV7-3 and J is TRBJ2-7; possibly TRBD1 for D (6 bases). With 5 bases removed from V and 4 bases from J, the gap between germline ends came to 12 bases. Per germline, CDR1 SGHTA and CDR2 FQGTGA. The CDR3 length is 13 residues. The CDR3 protein is CASSPQGYYEQYF. The CDR3 DNA follows: TGTGCCAGCAGCCCCCAGGGGTATTACGAGCAGTACTTC.

The V call is TRBV28, the J call TRBJ2-1, with 8 positions matching TRBD2. Germline CDR1 is MDHEN and CDR2 is SYDVKM. V lost 3 bases, J lost 2 bases, and 15 bases stayed unmatched. The CDR3 runs to 19 residues. CDR3 in amino acids: CASSFKARGGRLTYNEQFF. The CDR3, as DNA: TGTGCCAGCAGTTTTAAGGCCCGAGGCGGGAGGCTTACCTACAATGAGCAGTTCTTC.

Regarding this clonotype: This could be a read error, since a much larger clone is one nucleotide away. The chain employs TRBV4-1 and TRBJ1-6; D unresolved. The CDR3 consists of 16 residues. V lost 3 bases and J 5 bases, leaving 14 bases between the germline ends. In germline, CDR1 is MGHRA, CDR2 YSYEKL. The DNA for the CDR3 is TGCGCCAGCAGCCAGCAGATTGGGCAAGATAATTCACCCCTCCACTTT. Protein product: CASSQQIGQDNSPLHF.

There are many counts of this clonotype. This chain uses TRBV7-8 with TRBJ1-3, with 7 bases matching TRBD1. Germline CDR1 and CDR2: SGHVS and FQNEAQ. The length of the CDR3 is 16 residues. The ends lost 5 bases at V and 0 bases at J; junction bases unmatched: 7. The CDR3 loop is CASSKPTGASGNTIYF. The DNA of the CDR3 is TGTGCCAGCAGCAAACCCACAGGGGCCTCTGGAAACACCATATATTTT. Full variable domain (remainder filled in from reference TRBV7-8 and TRBJ1-3): GAGVSQSPRYKVAKRGQDVALRCDPISGHVSLFWYQQALGQGPEFLTYFQNEAQLDKSGLPSDRFFAERPEGSVSTLKIQRTQQEDSAVYLCASSKPTGASGNTIYFGEGSWLTVV.

This clonotype occurred a few times. The rearrangement uses TRBV12-3 or TRBV12-4 and TRBJ2-5; D uncertain. V dropped 6 bases and J dropped 5 bases, with 10 bases sitting between them. The CDR3 loop spans 12 amino acids. CDR3 in amino acids: CASRTLKETQYF. DNA for the CDR3: TGTGCCAGCAGGACCCTTAAGGAGACCCAGTACTTC.

This clonotype was detected a few times. The V call is TRBV12-3 or TRBV12-4, the J call TRBJ1-2; the match to TRBD1 covers 9 bases. The V gene end was trimmed by 4 bases and the J gene end by 4 bases; junction bases not matched to a gene: 4. The CDR3 loop spans 14 amino acids. The CDR3: CASSSPTGGYGYTF. The CDR3 region has the DNA TGTGCCAGCAGTTCCCCGACAGGGGGCTATGGCTACACCTTC.

The J gene is TRBJ2-1, the V gene TRBV15, with 7 bases that match TRBD2. With 5 bases clipped from V and 7 bases from J, the junction kept 8 bases outside the gene matches. The CDR3 consists of 14 residues. Per the germline V gene, CDR1 is LNHNV and CDR2 is YYDKDF (reference sequence). CDR3 region: CATSQSGGGNEQFF. As DNA, the CDR3 is TGTGCCACCAGCCAATCGGGGGGTGGTAATGAGCAGTTCTTC.

This clonotype was picked up many times. J is TRBJ2-7 and V is TRBV7-2; 9 bases are a match to TRBD1. Trimming took 3 bases from V and 0 from J; bases not matched to a gene: 6. The CDR3 has 16 amino acids. Per the germline V gene, CDR1 is SGHTA and CDR2 is FQGNSA. CDR3 amino acids: CASSFTGTGFSYEQYF. In nucleotides, the CDR3 is TGTGCCAGCAGCTTTACCGGGACAGGGTTCTCCTACGAGCAGTACTTC.

This clonotype has a count of ten or more. The chain has TRBV9 and TRBJ2-5, with no clear D. In germline, CDR1 is SGDLS, CDR2 YYNGEE. The CDR3 is 16 amino acids. V lost 4 bases to trimming and J lost 4 bases, with 20 bases between them. Here the CDR3 DNA reads TGTGCCAGCAGCCCCGCGCAACACTTTCCCGGAGAGACCCAGTACTTC. Translated, it gives CASSPAQHFPGETQYF.

This chain connects TRBV19 to TRBJ2-7; possible D gene TRBD2, 5 bases. Trimming removed 5 bases from V and 3 bases from J, with 17 bases in between. Germline CDR1 and CDR2: LNHDA and SQIVND (reference sequence). The CDR3 length is 15 residues. The CDR3 sequence: CASSSPGGPNYEQYF. The CDR3 DNA is TGTGCCAGTAGTTCCCCCGGAGGCCCTAACTACGAGCAGTACTTC.

CDR3 loop: CASSLVQAHDGYTF. CDR3 in DNA: TGTGCCAGCAGCTTAGTCCAGGCTCACGATGGCTACACCTTC. The chain has TRBV7-3 and TRBJ1-2; no firm D call. Germline CDR1 and CDR2: SGHTA and FQGTGA. This CDR3 spans 14 amino acids. V was cut by 2 bases and J by 6 bases, with 13 bases left in between.

This clonotype has just a few counts. The chain is built from TRBV7-9 and TRBJ2-7; 10 nucleotides match TRBD1. With V trimmed by 3 bases and J by 5 bases, 7 bases remained unmatched. The CDR3 is made up of 15 amino acids. The germline V gene encodes CDR1 SEHNR and CDR2 FQNEAQ (reference sequence). The CDR3 region has the DNA TGTGCCAGCAGCTTCTTTGACAGGGGGCTCGACGAGCAGTACTTC. Its protein is CASSFFDRGLDEQYF. The whole variable domain, remainder taken from reference TRBV7-9 and TRBJ2-7, is DTGVSQNPRHKITKRGQNVTFRCDPISEHNRLYWYRQTLGQGPEFLTYFQNEAQLEKSRLLSDRFSAERPKGSFSTLEIQRTEQGDSAMYLCASSFFDRGLDEQYFGPGTRLTVT.

This chain joins TRBV2 and TRBJ1-2, with D unclear. Trimming left V 3 bases short and J 7 bases short, with 12 bases between. This CDR3 has 13 residues. The germline gives CDR1 SNHLY, CDR2 FYNNEI. In DNA form, the CDR3 reads TGTGCCAGCAGTGAGAAACCGTCCCTTGGCTACACCTTC. Translated, it gives CASSEKPSLGYTF.

CDR3 DNA: TGTGCCAGCAGTTACTCCCTAGCGGGGGGATCCTACGAGCAGTACTTC. Its translation: CASSYSLAGGSYEQYF. The chain employs TRBV6-6 and TRBJ2-7, with TRBD2 matching 11 bases. Per germline, CDR1 MNHNY and CDR2 SVGAGI (reference sequence). The CDR3 contains 16 residues. J lost 1 base, V lost 0 bases, and 2 bases had no gene match.

This clonotype was recorded many times. The rearrangement joins TRBV11-1 to TRBJ2-3; D remains ambiguous. The CDR3 consists of 14 residues. CDR1 and CDR2 (germline): SGHAT, FQDESV (reference sequence). Trimming stripped 1 base from V and 4 bases from J, with 9 bases between. CDR3 region: CASSLGEFADTQYF. CDR3 sequence (DNA): TGTGCCAGCAGCTTAGGAGAATTCGCAGATACGCAGTATTTT.

The V and J genes are TRBV2 and TRBJ2-7; perhaps D is TRBD1 or TRBD2 (5 bases each). Between the trimmed V and J ends, which lost 6 bases and 7 bases, there was a span of 16 bases. Looked up from germline, CDR1 is SNHLY and CDR2 is FYNNEI. CDR3 length: 13 amino acids. CDR3 DNA: TGTGCCAGCAGCGCCCCAGGGAGAATAGAGCAGTACTTC. Protein: CASSAPGRIEQYF.

This clonotype was counted only a few times. The chain recombines TRBV11-2 with TRBJ2-2, with D hard to call. The CDR3 covers 15 residues. CDR1 and CDR2 from the germline V gene are SGHAT and FQNNGV. Trimming left V 8 bases short and J 2 bases short, with 15 bases between. Written as DNA, the CDR3 is TGTGCCAGCCGACCGCGTCTGGAAAACACCGGGGAGCTGTTTTTT. Its protein is CASRPRLENTGELFF.

This clonotype was detected many times. This chain joins TRBV15 and TRBJ1-1, with 8 bases that match TRBD1. This CDR3 has 16 residues. The germline V gene has CDR1 LNHNV and CDR2 YYDKDF (reference sequence). J lost 5 bases, V lost 0 bases, and 8 bases had no gene match. The CDR3: CATSRELGTGSTEAFF. The CDR3 nucleotides read TGTGCCACCAGCAGAGAACTTGGGACAGGTAGTACTGAAGCTTTCTTT.